This T cell receptor beta chain was observed in a study of cytomegalovirus exposure and HLA in healthy donors. The study, taken as a whole, reports: Reportedly, fewer N-insertions than the roughly 600-donor mean appeared in an Asian-associated ancestry cluster in a later analysis. Being indistinguishable, some V segments were excluded, TRBV6-2 and TRBV6-3 among them. TCR sequences were mostly rare, though some public TCRs occurred in many donors.

In germline, CDR1 is SQVTM, CDR2 ANQGSEA. This CDR3 has 13 residues. V shed 7 bases and J shed 5 bases, with 17 bases lying between them. The study ran its PCR with 60 Vbeta and 13 Jbeta primers. Assay: immunoSEQ multiplex PCR; the TCRdb copy retains only in-frame clones and omits some. The record lists approximately 190,000 clones, of which the ten most abundant hold about 6.5%. In the case of this clone: Antigen unknown.

The chain recombines TRBV29-1 with TRBJ1-1; TRBD1 is a possible D gene (5 bases). The sequenced material came from PBMCs. The source is a man aged 25 to 40 in good health and CMV-seronegative. The CDR3 sequence: CSAAYRKGTEAFF. The DNA for the CDR3 is TGCAGCGCTGCCTACAGGAAAGGGACTGAAGCTTTCTTT.